Sequencing of this TCR beta chain was carried out in a study of blood T cell repertoires in COVID-19. Across the whole study: Sources were T cells, B-cell-depleted T cells, or PBMCs; the material itself was cDNA or gDNA.

Libraries were prepared by immunoSEQ multiplex PCR; TCRdb keeps only in-frame clonotypes and omits some of them. The data contain roughly 210,000 clones, around 87% of them singletons. Self-reported history from a screening survey and questionnaire set each donor's cohort. The sequencing sample was made of PBMCs or T cells enriched from blood (not recorded which). The sequence was obtained from a man aged 30 to 39 in a cohort exposed to, infected with or recovered from COVID-19 (not recorded which).

This chain's CDR3 is CASEWGVTSSYEQYF. CDR3 bases: TGTGCCTCGGAATGGGGGGTTACTAGCTCCTACGAGCAGTACTTC. The gene calls are TRBV7-9 and TRBJ2-7; TRBD2 is a possible D gene (6 bases). With 11 bases removed from V and 0 bases from J, the gap between germline ends came to 20 bases. Looked up from germline, CDR1 is SEHNR and CDR2 is FQNEAQ (reference sequence). The CDR3 contains 15 residues.